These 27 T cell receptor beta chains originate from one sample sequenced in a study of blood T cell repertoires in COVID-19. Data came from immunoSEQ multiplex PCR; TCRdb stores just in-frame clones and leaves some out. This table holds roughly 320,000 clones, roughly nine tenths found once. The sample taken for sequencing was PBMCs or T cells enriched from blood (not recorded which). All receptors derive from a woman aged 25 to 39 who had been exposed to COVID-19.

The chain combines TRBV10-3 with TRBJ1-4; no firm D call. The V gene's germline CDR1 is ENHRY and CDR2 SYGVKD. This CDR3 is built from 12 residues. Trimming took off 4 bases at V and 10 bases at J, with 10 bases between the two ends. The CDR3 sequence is CAISGADRKLFF. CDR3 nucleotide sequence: TGTGCCATCAGTGGGGCAGATCGAAAACTGTTTTTT.

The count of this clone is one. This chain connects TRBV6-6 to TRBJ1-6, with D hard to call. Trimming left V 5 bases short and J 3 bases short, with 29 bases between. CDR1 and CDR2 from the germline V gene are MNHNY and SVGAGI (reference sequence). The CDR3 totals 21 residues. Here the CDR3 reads CASSRTSGRSSGRGYNSPLHF. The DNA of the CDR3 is TGTGCCAGCAGTCGAACCTCCGGGAGGAGTTCTGGTAGAGGCTATAATTCACCCCTCCACTTT.

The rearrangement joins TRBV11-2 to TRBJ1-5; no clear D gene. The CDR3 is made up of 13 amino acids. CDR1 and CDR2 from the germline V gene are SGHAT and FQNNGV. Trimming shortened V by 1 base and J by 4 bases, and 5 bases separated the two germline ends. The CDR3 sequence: CASSLAFNQPQHF. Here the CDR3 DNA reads TGTGCCAGCAGCTTAGCCTTTAATCAGCCCCAGCATTTT.

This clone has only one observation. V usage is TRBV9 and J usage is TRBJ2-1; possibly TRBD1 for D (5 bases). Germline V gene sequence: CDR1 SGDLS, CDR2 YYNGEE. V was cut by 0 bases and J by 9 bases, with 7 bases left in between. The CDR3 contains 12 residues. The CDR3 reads CASSVVRGEQFF. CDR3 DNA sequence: TGTGCCAGCAGCGTAGTTAGGGGTGAGCAGTTCTTC. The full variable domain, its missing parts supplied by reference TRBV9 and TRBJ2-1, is DSGVTQTPKHLITATGQRVTLRCSPRSGDLSVYWYQQSLDQGLQFLIQYYNGEERAKGNILERFSAQQFPDLHSELNLSSLELGDSALYFCASSVVRGEQFFGPGTRLTVL.

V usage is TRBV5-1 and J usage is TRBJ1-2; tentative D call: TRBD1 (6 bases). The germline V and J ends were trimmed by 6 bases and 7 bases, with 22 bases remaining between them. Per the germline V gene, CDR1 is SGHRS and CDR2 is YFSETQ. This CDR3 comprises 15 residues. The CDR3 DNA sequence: TGCGCCAGCACCGTGGGGGCACAGGGTACCGGTGGCTACACCTTC. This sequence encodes CASTVGAQGTGGYTF.

In DNA, the CDR3 is TGTGCCACCAGTGACCCCTCGGCCGGACAGGGTGGCTATGGCTACACCTTC. Translated, it gives CATSDPSAGQGGYGYTF. This rearrangement joins TRBV24-1 to TRBJ1-2; TRBD1 matches 8 bases. The CDR3 runs to 17 residues. Germline CDR1 KGHDR, CDR2 SFDVKD. V lost 4 bases to trimming and J lost 4 bases; unmatched junction nucleotides: 13.

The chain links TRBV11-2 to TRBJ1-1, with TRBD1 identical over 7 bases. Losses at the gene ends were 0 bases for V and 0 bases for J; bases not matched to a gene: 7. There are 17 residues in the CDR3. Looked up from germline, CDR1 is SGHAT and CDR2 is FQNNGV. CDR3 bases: TGTGCCAGCAGCTTAGATCGCGGGACAGAACTGAACACTGAAGCTTTCTTT. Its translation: CASSLDRGTELNTEAFF.

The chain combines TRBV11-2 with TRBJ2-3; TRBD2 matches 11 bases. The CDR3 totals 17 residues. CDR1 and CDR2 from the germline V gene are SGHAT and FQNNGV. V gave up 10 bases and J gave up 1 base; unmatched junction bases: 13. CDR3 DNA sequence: TGTGCCACCCAACCCGCTAAGACTAGCGGGGGCACAGATACGCAGTATTTT. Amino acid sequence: CATQPAKTSGGTDTQYF.

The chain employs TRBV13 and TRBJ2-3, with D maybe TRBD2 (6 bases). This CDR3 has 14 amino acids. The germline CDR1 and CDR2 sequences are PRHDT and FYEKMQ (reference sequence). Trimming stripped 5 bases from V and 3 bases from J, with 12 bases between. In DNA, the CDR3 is TGTGCCAGCAGCCAAGACGCGGGGACAGATACGCAGTATTTT. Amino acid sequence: CASSQDAGTDTQYF.

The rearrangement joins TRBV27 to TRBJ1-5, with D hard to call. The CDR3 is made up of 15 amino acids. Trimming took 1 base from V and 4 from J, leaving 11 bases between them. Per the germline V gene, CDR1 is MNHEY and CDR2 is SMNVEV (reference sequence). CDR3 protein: CASSLFYSGNQPQHF. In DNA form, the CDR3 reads TGTGCCAGCAGTTTATTCTATTCGGGGAATCAGCCCCAGCATTTT.

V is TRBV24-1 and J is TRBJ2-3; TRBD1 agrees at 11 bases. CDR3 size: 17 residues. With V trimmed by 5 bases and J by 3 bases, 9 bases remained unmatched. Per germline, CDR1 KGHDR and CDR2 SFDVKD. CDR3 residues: CATSGRDRGRGTDTQYF. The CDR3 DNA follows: TGTGCCACCAGTGGCCGGGACAGGGGGAGGGGGACAGATACGCAGTATTTT.

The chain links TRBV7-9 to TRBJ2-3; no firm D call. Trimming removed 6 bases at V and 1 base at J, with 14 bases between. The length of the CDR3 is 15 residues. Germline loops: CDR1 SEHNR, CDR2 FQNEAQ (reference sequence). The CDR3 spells CASRTVVDRTDTQYF. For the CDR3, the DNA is TGTGCCAGCAGAACCGTAGTCGATCGCACAGATACGCAGTATTTT.

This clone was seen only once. CDR3 residues: CASSPGGVTEAFF. CDR3 bases: TGTGCCAGCAGCCCAGGGGGAGTCACTGAAGCTTTCTTT. J is TRBJ1-1 and V is TRBV6-2 or TRBV6-3; 7 nucleotides match TRBD1. CDR1 and CDR2 (germline): MNHEY, SVGEGT. The junction had 5 bases not matched to a gene; V was cut back by 6 bases and J by 4 bases. The CDR3 has 13 residues.

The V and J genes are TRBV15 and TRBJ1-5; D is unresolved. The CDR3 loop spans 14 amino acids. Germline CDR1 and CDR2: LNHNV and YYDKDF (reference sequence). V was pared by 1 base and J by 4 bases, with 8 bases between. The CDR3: CATSRGQVNQPQHF. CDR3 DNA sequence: TGTGCCACCAGCAGAGGCCAGGTTAATCAGCCCCAGCATTTT.

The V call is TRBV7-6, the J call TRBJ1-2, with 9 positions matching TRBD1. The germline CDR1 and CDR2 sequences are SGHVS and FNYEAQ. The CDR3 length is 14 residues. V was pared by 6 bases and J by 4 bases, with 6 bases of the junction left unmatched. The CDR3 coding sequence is TGTGCCAGCAGGCCCGGGACAGGGCCCTATGGCTACACCTTC. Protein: CASRPGTGPYGYTF.

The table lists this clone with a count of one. In DNA, the CDR3 is TGTGCCAGTAGTACAACGATGACAGGCACCCAAGAGACCCAGTACTTC. Translating it yields CASSTTMTGTQETQYF. The rearrangement links TRBV19 to TRBJ2-5, with a tentative D call TRBD1 (6 bases). V was shortened by 4 bases and J by 1 base, with 16 bases between the two germline ends. Germline CDR1 reads LNHDA; CDR2 reads SQIVND (reference sequence). The CDR3 covers 16 residues.

The CDR3 bases are TGTGCCAGCAGCCAAGGCGCCCAGGGCTCTGGGGCCAACGTCCTGACTTTC. The encoded protein is CASSQGAQGSGANVLTF. The chain employs TRBV4-2 and TRBJ2-6; TRBD1 is a possible D gene (5 bases). This CDR3 contains 17 residues. The V end was cut by 1 base, the J end by 0 bases, with 10 bases between. CDR1 is LGHNA, CDR2 YNFKEQ, per germline.

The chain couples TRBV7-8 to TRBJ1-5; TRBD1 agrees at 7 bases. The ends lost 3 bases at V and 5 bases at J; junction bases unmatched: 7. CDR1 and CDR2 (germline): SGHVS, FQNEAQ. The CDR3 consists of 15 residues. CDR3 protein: CASSFRKGADQPQHF. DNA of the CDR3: TGTGCCAGCAGCTTCAGGAAGGGGGCCGATCAGCCCCAGCATTTT.

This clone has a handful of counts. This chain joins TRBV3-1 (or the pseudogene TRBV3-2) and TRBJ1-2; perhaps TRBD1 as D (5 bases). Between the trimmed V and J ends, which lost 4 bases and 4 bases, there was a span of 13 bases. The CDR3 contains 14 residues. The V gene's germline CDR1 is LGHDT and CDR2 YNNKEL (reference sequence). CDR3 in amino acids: CASSRRGAFYGYTF. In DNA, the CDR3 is TGTGCCAGCAGCCGCCGCGGGGCGTTCTATGGCTACACCTTC.

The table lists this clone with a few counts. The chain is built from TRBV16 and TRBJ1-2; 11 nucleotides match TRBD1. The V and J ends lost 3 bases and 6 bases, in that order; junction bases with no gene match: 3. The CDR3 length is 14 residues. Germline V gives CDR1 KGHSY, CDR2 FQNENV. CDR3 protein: CASSHGTGGDGYTF. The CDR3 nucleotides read TGTGCCAGCAGCCACGGGACAGGGGGTGATGGCTACACCTTC.

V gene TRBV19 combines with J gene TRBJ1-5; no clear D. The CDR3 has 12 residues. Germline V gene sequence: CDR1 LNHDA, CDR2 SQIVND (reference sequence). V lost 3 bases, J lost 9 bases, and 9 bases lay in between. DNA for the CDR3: TGTGCCAGTAGTATTGCGGGCCTGCCCCAGCATTTT. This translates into CASSIAGLPQHF. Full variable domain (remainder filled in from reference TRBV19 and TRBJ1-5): DGGITQSPKYLFRKEGQNVTLSCEQNLNHDAMYWYRQDPGQGLRLIYYSQIVNDFQKGDIAEGYSVSREKKESFPLTVTSAQKNPTAFYLCASSIAGLPQHFGDGTRLSIL.

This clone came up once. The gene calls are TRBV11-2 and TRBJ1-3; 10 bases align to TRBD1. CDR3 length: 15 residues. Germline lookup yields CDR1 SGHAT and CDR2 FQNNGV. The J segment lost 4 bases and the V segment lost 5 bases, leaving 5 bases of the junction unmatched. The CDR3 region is CASSRRDRGGNTIYF. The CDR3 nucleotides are TGTGCCAGCAGCCGAAGGGACAGGGGAGGAAACACCATATATTTT.

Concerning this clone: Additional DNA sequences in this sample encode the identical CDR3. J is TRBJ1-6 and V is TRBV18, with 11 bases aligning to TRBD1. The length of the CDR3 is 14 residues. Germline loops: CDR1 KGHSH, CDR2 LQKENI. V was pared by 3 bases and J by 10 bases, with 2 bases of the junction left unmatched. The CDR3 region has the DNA TGTGCCAGCTCACCGGGGACAGGGGGATCACCCCTCCACTTT. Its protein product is CASSPGTGGSPLHF.

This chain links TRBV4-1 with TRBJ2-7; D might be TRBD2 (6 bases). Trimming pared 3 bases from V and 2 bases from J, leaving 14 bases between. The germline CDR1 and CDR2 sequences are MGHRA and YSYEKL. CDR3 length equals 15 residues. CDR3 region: CASSHPEGGPYEQYF. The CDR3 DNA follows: TGCGCCAGCAGCCACCCTGAGGGAGGCCCCTACGAGCAGTACTTC.

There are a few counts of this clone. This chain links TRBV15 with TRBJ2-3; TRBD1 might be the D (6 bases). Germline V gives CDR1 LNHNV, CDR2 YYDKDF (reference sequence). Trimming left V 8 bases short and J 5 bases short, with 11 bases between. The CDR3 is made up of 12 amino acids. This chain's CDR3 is CATARGGDTQYF. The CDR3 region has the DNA TGTGCCACCGCTCGAGGGGGAGATACGCAGTATTTT. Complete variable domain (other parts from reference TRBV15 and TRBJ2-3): DAMVIQNPRYQVTQFGKPVTLSCSQTLNHNVMYWYQQKSSQAPKLLFHYYDKDFNNEADTPDNFQSRRPNTSFCFLDIRSPGLGDTAMYLCATARGGDTQYFGPGTRLTVL.

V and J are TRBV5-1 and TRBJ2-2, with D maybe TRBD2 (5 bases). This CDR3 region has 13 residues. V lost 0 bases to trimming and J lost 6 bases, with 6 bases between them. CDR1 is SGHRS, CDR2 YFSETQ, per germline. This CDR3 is CASSLVGAGELFF. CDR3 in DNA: TGCGCCAGCAGCTTGGTGGGAGCCGGGGAGCTGTTTTTT.

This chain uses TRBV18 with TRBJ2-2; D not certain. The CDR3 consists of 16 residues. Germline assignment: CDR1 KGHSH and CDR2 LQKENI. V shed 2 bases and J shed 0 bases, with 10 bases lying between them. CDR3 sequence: CASSPFSGANTGELFF. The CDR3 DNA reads TGTGCCAGCTCACCATTTTCAGGCGCGAACACCGGGGAGCTGTTTTTT.